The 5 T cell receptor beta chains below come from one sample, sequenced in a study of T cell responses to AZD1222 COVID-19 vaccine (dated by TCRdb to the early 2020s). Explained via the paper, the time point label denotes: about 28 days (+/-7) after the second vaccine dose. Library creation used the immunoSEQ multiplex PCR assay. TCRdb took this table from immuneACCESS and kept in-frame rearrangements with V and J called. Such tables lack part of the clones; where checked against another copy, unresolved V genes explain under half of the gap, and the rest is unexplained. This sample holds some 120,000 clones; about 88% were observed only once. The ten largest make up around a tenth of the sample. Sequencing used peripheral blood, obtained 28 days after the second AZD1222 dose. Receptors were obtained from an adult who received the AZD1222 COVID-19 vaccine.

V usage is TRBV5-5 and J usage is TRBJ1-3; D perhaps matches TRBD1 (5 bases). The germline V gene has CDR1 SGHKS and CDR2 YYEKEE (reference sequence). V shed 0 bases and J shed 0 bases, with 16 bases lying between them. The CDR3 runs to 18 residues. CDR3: CASSLADTLLHSGNTIYF. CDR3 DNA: TGTGCCAGCAGCTTGGCGGACACCTTACTGCACTCTGGAAACACCATATATTTT.

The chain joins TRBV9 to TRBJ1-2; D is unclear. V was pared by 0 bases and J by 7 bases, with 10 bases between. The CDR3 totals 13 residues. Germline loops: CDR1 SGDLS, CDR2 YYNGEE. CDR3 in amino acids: CASSVDRTSGYTF. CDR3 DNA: TGTGCCAGCAGCGTAGATCGAACGAGTGGCTACACCTTC.

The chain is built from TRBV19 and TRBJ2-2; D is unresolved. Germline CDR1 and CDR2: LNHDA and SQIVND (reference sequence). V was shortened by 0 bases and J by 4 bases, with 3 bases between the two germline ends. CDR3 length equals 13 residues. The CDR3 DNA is TGTGCCAGTAGTATAGATGGCACCGGGGAGCTGTTTTTT. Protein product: CASSIDGTGELFF.

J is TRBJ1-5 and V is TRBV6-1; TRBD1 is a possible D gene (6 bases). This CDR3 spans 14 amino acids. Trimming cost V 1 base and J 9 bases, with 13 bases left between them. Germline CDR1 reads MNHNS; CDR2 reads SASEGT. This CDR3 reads CASSEVVRGGPQHF. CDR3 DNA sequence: TGTGCCAGCAGTGAAGTCGTACGAGGGGGGCCCCAGCATTTT.

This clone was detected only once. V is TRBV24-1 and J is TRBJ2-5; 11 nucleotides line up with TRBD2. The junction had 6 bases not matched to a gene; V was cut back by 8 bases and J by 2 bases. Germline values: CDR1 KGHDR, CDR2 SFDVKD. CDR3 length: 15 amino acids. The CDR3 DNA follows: TGTGCCACCATCCGACTAGCGGGACTTCAAGAGACCCAGTACTTC. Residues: CATIRLAGLQETQYF.